This T cell receptor (beta chain) was recovered during a study of cytomegalovirus exposure and HLA in healthy donors (dated by TCRdb to about 2017). Regarding the research as a whole: An earlier analysis of approximately 590 of the donors reported approximately 270 Gb of sequence data and 120 million or so unique TCR beta sequences from around 200 million T cells. Of the roughly 400 genotyped donors, approximately 80% were placed in the genetic ancestry cluster associated with self-reported Caucasian donors. Class I and class II HLA loci were covered by the typing at four-digit resolution. Typing coverage varied by locus: roughly 629-640 donors for A, B, C, DRB1 and DQB1; approximately 500 for DQA1; about 590 for DPA1; more than 450 for DPB1. The T cell repertoires of 666 subjects were profiled by immunosequencing and related to cytomegalovirus serostatus. In a later analysis, previously published TCR beta repertoires from 666 donors were re-analyzed and high-resolution HLA genotyping was added so that TCR occurrence patterns could be studied. In a later genetic analysis, genome-wide SNP genotypes for about 65% of the roughly 670 donors were used, and that subset was treated as a discovery cohort. Donor age, sex, ethnicity and CMV serostatus were compiled alongside the repertoire data. To predict cytomegalovirus infection status, the study combined high-throughput TCR immunosequencing, statistical association of individual TCRs with disease status, and machine learning. To decide whether each TCR beta V gene segment behaved as functional or pseudogenic, an earlier analysis of approximately 600 of the donors relied on high-throughput TCR beta sequencing. All discovery cohort repertoires had been generated on a single sequencing platform. The study aimed to test whether cataloging public T cell receptors could reveal signatures of past pathogen exposure. Among 398 genotyped donors of the cohort, an average of approximately 240,000 unique TCR beta nucleotide sequences were sequenced per donor, roughly 20% of them non-productive. Several DR-DQ haplotypes were handled as single units for association and clustering because linkage in the cohort was strong. Along with the approximately 620-subject first cohort, a separate validation cohort of 120 different subjects was used. Around 300 gigabases of sequencing data and tens of millions of unique TCR sequences were included in an early release covering 550 to 650 HLA-typed donors. The later analysis used no new phenotypic data to find candidate immune exposures, relying instead on TCR beta sequences and their occurrence across donors. Broad study findings and their caveats: The only immune exposure information available for the cohort was CMV serostatus. In a later analysis, most CMV-associated TCR beta chains were found to appear HLA-restricted, with HLA associations seemingly driven largely by CMV exposure. Compared with the approximately 670-donor mean, donors in an Asian-associated ancestry cluster had fewer N-insertions in productive TCRs, according to a later genetic analysis. Several of the top co-occurrence clusters appeared to be linked to parvovirus B19, influenza, CMV and Epstein-Barr virus, according to a later analysis. Across donors, most TCR sequences were observed very rarely, whereas some public TCRs were present in many individuals. The study listed 150 to 200 TCR beta chains as associated with cytomegalovirus. A cluster of highly shared sequence variants was judged likely to be a technical artifact of the sequencing pipeline. Some IMGT-functional V segments, including TRBV6-2 and TRBV6-3, could not be distinguished by the 87-base-pair reads and were therefore excluded. At a false discovery rate of 0.05, a later analysis linked 16,000 or so TCR beta sequences to specific HLA alleles. According to the authors, the approach could potentially be generalized to other disease states and immunological phenotypes. Correlated functional status among segregating V segments might reflect linkage disequilibrium, but an unknown experimental factor could not be ruled out. Three of the identified cytomegalovirus-associated TCR beta chains were confirmed in vitro to be specific for cytomegalovirus antigens. Because HLA typing was unavailable for some donors at each locus, only the typed subset was used in association tests. The classifier was reported to diagnose cytomegalovirus status with high specificity and sensitivity in both the original and validation cohorts. An association between a missense DCLRE1C variant and V-gene and J-gene trimming of TCR beta chains was found in a later genetic analysis and replicated in an independent cohort. In a later analysis, HLA-associated TCR beta chains showed more clonal expansion and lower generation probabilities than non-associated chains that were equally common. When HLA alleles, especially DR and DQ, strongly co-occurred, TCR associations were difficult to assign to individual alleles. In an earlier analysis of more than 500 of the donors, most TCR beta V segments appeared in productive rearrangements about 87% or about 30% of the time, broadly matching IMGT annotations. A further reported finding was that TCR beta sequences accurately predicted the HLA-A and HLA-B alleles for most subjects in the first cohort. The presence/absence analyses assumed that sequencing depth was roughly uniform across donors, and that assumption may not be true. In a later analysis, the rate of TCR association differed among HLA loci, with DRB1 alleles having the most associated TCRs and HLA-C alleles having the fewest. Because counts were too low, about 18 rarely observed V segments, including chromosome 9 orphons, were excluded from the earlier analysis of roughly 580 of the donors. This cohort had only TCR beta chains sequenced, and the lack of alpha or paired-chain data limited which features could be detected.

The germline V gene (reference sequence) sets CDR1 to LNHDA and CDR2 to SQIVND. Trimming takes 7 bases off V and 7 bases off J; junction bases not matched to a gene: 15. The CDR3, cysteine through phenylalanine, is 17 amino acids long. Just the 51-base CDR3 DNA is kept, in frame starting at base 1. In total, roughly 670 healthy bone marrow donors made up the cohort. All cohort members were sampled while nominally healthy, although unrecorded immune exposures were likely present. The donor tested CMV seropositive, placing the donor among the 290 or so seropositive members of the cohort. Every donor gave a peripheral blood sample, and the peripheral blood mononuclear cells from that sample were used for TCR beta sequencing. The Qiagen DNeasy Blood Extraction Kit was used to extract genomic DNA from the blood cell samples. Concerning this clone: The antigen this receptor binds is unknown. Base-call qualities are not available, and no considerably larger clone is one nucleotide away.

Library preparation employed the immunoSEQ multiplex PCR assay. A mixture of 60 forward primers for TCR Vbeta segments and 13 reverse primers for TCR Jbeta segments was used in the multiplex PCR. The CDR3 region of rearranged TCR beta genes was amplified from genomic DNA by a multiplex PCR assay. The amplified TCR beta libraries were sequenced on the Illumina HiSeq System as 87-base-pair reads. The original pipeline was this. In a later analysis, 70 million to 95 million unique TCR beta chains were counted across the 500 to 850 repertoires, and roughly 10 million of these chains were shared by at least two donors. A nearest-neighbor algorithm error-corrected the raw reads and collapsed the reads into unique sequences, merging closely related sequences to remove PCR and sequencing errors. CDR3 sequences were aligned to IMGT reference sequences to assign V, D and J gene segments. For a sequence to be retained, a match of at least six nucleotides was required to both a V gene segment and a J gene segment. Rearrangements were called productive when the CDR3 lacked stop codons and stayed in frame with V and J; all others were non-productive. Following IMGT convention, CDR3 was defined as the stretch from the second conserved V-encoded cysteine to the conserved J-encoded phenylalanine. The earlier analysis of about 570 of the donors excluded any sequence lacking an unambiguous match to a single V gene segment. An earlier analysis of a few hundred of the donors called V segments functional above 56.7% productive rearrangements and segregating when the between-donor standard deviation exceeded 5%. To diagnose cytomegalovirus status from the catalog of TCR beta chain sequences, a statistical classification framework was built. In a later analysis, TCR nucleotide sequences were compared against IMGT/GENE-DB human TR gene sequences so that V and J genes could be assigned. Using the TCRdist pipeline, a later analysis assigned CDR3 sequences along with most-parsimonious VDJ recombination scenarios. In a later analysis, every TCR beta chain was defined by the combination of its CDR3 amino acid sequence and its V-gene family, and reads without a unique V-gene family were dropped. In a later analysis, several hundred highly shared, low-generation-probability nucleotide sequences were removed to address suspected cross-contamination and a sequencing artifact. A later analysis calculated a clonal expansion index for each public chain from normalized within-repertoire ranks of inferred template counts. In a later analysis, generation probabilities were computed using a VDJ recombination model fitted to out-of-frame rearrangements, and the results were checked against IGoR. Hypergeometric tests were used in a later analysis to score TCR-TCR, TCR-HLA and TCR-CMV co-occurrence, with a repertoire-size bias correction applied to the TCR pairs. To estimate false discovery rates, a later analysis permuted the HLA or CMV assignments 20 times. In a later analysis, co-occurring TCRs were grouped using DBSCAN, and TCRdist sequence similarity was added for clustering within HLA-allele-positive subsets. For co-occurrence clustering, repertoires with fewer than 30,000 or more than 120,000 public chains were excluded, along with 4 to 6 repertoires with anomalous nucleotide sharing. The table comes from immuneACCESS by way of TCRdb, which keeps in-frame sequences with V and J called. Part of the clones is missing from these tables; in studies checked, under half for an unresolved V gene and the rest for unknown reasons. The D gene and trimming were derived from the DNA, and the V and J assignments and clone size from that table. In all, the sample holds about 130,000 clones, and under 12% of those were seen once. The ten largest clones take up approximately 4.4% of the sample.

The sequenced sample consisted of PBMCs. The receptor comes from a woman under 30 in good health and CMV-seropositive. The sequence joins TRBV19 to TRBJ2-2; 10 bases in the junction line up with TRBD2. The DNA sequence is as follows: TGTGCCAGTATAGGACTAGCGGTCTCCCACGGGGTCGGGGAGCTGTTTTTT. Its coded protein is CASIGLAVSHGVGELFF.